This T cell receptor (beta chain) was identified in a study of T and B cells in COVID-19 patients. Looking at the study overall: Blood was sampled from COVID-19 patients who were either actively infected or recovered.

TRB rearrangements were amplified by multiplex PCR with BIOMED2 TRB-A/B primers. TCRdb independently ran MiXCR on the multiplex PCR reads; one entry per CDR3 protein. This sample carries 7,500 to 8,500 distinct CDR3 sequences, over 35% of them seen once, and the ten largest clones take roughly 3.5%. The germline gives CDR1 LNHDA, CDR2 SQIVND (reference sequence). The CDR3 sequence is 13 residues long. V was pared by 3 bases and J by 7 bases, with 10 bases between. Blood genomic DNA input for TRB amplification was 250-500 ng. Input material: blood. The chain carries TRBV19 and TRBJ1-5; D unclear. This TCR derives from a human donor who had recovered from COVID-19. DNA of the CDR3: TGTGCCAGTAGTATGTCCGAGGTACAGCCCCAGCATTTT. Residues: CASSMSEVQPQHF.